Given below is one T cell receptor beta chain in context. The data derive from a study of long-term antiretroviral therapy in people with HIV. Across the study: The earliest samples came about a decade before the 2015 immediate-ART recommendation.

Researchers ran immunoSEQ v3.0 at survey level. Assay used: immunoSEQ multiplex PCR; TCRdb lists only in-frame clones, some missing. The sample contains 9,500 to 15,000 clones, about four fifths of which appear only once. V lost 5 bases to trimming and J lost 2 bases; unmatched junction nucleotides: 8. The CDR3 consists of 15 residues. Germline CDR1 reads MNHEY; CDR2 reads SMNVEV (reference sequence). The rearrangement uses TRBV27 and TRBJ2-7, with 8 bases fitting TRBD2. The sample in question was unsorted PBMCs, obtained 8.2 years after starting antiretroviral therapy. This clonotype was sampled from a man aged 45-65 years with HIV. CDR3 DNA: TGTGCCAGCAGTCCAACTAGCGGTTTCGCCTACGAGCAGTACTTC. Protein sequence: CASSPTSGFAYEQYF.